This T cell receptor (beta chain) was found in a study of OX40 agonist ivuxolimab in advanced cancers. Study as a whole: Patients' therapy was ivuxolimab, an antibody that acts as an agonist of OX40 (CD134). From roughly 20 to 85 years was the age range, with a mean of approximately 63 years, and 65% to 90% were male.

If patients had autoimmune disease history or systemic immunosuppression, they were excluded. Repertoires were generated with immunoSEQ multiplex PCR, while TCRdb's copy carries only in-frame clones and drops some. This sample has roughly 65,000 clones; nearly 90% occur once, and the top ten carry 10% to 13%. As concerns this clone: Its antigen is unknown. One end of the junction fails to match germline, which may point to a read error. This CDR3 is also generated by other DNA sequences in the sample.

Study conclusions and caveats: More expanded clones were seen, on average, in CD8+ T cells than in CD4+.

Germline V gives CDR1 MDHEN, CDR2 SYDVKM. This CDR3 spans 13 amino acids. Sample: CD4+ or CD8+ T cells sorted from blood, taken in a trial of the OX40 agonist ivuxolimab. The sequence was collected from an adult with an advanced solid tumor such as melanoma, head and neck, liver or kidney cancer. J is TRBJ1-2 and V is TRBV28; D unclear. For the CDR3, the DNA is TGTGCTAGCAGTTTAAAGGTTCCGGGTGGCTACACCTTC. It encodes CASSLKVPGGYTF.